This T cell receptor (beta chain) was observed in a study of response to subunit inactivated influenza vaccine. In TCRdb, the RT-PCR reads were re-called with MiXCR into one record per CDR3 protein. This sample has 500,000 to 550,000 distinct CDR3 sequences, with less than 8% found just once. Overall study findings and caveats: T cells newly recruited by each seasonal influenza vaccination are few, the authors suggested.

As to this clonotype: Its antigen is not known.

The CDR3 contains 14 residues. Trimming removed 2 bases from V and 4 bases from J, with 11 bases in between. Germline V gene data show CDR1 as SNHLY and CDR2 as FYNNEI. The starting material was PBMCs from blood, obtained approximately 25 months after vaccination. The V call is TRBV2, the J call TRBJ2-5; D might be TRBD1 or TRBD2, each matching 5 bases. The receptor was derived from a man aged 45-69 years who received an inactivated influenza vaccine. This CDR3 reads CASSELPGRETQYF. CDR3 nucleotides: TGTGCCAGCAGTGAACTCCCAGGGAGAGAGACCCAGTACTTC.